The rows below give T cell receptor beta chains drawn from one sample of a study of cytomegalovirus exposure and HLA in healthy donors. Generated by immunoSEQ multiplex PCR, the TCRdb table keeps only in-frame clones and is missing some. Of under 150,000 clones listed, roughly 85% are singletons. Sequenced sample: PBMCs. Receptor source: a male donor in good health and CMV-seronegative. CDR3s include the opening cysteine and the closing phenylalanine or tryptophan. Fields, in order: J gene, V gene, D gene, clone size, CDR3 protein, CDR3 DNA. D genes are given only for firm matches. Only some rows state a clone size, as once, few, many or a class for expanded clones.

>TRBJ2-1|TRBV11-2|TRBD2|NA
CASSLLLAGGKNEQFF
TGTGCCAGCAGCTTGTTACTAGCGGGAGGGAAGAATGAGCAGTTCTTC
>TRBJ2-1|TRBV7-2|TRBD2|NA
CASSVAGTSRQFF
TGTGCCAGCAGCGTCGCGGGGACTAGCCGACAGTTCTTC
>TRBJ2-7|TRBV14|NA|NA
CASSQGGYEQYF
TGTGCCAGCAGCCAAGGAGGGTACGAGCAGTACTTC
>TRBJ1-3|TRBV6-5|NA|NA
CASRLRHSGNTIYF
TGTGCCAGCAGACTCAGACATTCTGGAAACACCATATATTTT
>TRBJ1-1|TRBV7-9|NA|NA
CSSNSIGVNLEAFF
TGTTCCAGCAACTCCATCGGGGTTAACCTTGAAGCTTTCTTT
>TRBJ1-2|TRBV10-3|TRBD1|NA
CAITRTGSSVYGYTF
TGTGCCATCACCCGGACAGGAAGTTCGGTTTATGGCTACACCTTC
>TRBJ2-7|TRBV7-9|NA|NA
CASSLRTDEGQYF
TGTGCCAGCAGCCTCCGGACAGATGAGGGGCAGTACTTC
>TRBJ2-7|TRBV11-2|TRBD2|NA
CASSHLAGATYEQYF
TGTGCCAGCAGCCACTTAGCGGGCGCGACCTACGAGCAGTACTTC
>TRBJ2-2|TRBV7-9|NA|NA
CASSLGAGSQTTGELFF
TGTGCCAGCAGCTTAGGGGCGGGCTCCCAAACAACCGGGGAGCTGTTTTTT
>TRBJ2-7|TRBV6-5|NA|NA
CASSYGETYEQYF
TGTGCCAGCAGTTACGGAGAGACCTACGAGCAGTACTTC
>TRBJ2-3|TRBV7-8|TRBD1|NA
CASSLQGAWDTQYF
TGTGCCAGCAGCTTACAGGGGGCCTGGGATACGCAGTATTTT
>TRBJ2-7|TRBV11-3|TRBD2|once
CASSSRGGSYEQYF
TGTGCCAGCAGCTCCCGGGGGGGGAGCTACGAGCAGTACTTC
>TRBJ2-2|TRBV7-9|NA|NA
CASSLAGGEHGELFF
TGTGCCAGCAGCTTAGCGGGGGGAGAACACGGGGAGCTGTTTTTT
>TRBJ2-2|TRBV7-9|TRBD1|NA
CASSQFDRGSGELFF
TGTGCCAGCAGTCAATTCGACAGGGGAAGCGGGGAGCTGTTTTTT